These T cell receptor beta chains were read from a single sample in a study of memory CD4+ T cells and cytomegalovirus serostatus. Clones were read by immunoSEQ multiplex PCR, and TCRdb kept only the in-frame ones, dropping some. The sample gives around 54,000 clones, about 73% of which show up once; around 0.67% is in the top ten. Sequences were obtained from memory CD4+ T cells from blood. These receptors came from an adult in good health and CMV-seronegative. Each CDR3 is given with its conserved first and last residue. The D gene is left open where the match is weak.

d_call j_call v_call cdr3_aa
NA TRBJ2-5 TRBV19 CASRKRAGETQYF
NA TRBJ1-2 TRBV28 CASSFQEDGYTF
TRBD2 TRBJ2-7 TRBV5-1 CASSLYPTSGRNEQYF
NA TRBJ2-7 TRBV7-9 CASTRENYEQYF
TRBD2 TRBJ2-1 TRBV7-2 CASSSPGGLAGDGEQFF
TRBD1 TRBJ2-3 TRBV28 CASSKLSGGTRTDTQYF
NA TRBJ2-2 TRBV7-8 CASSLSRVAGELFF
NA TRBJ1-2 TRBV10-3 CAISEDSGTGGYTF
NA TRBJ1-5 TRBV19 CASSSGEGREPQHF
NA TRBJ2-3 TRBV10-1 CASSDGAAGTDTQYF
NA TRBJ1-1 TRBV28 CASSWVTEAFF
NA TRBJ2-2 TRBV7-2 CASSLGWGRRLTGELFF
NA TRBJ1-3 TRBV30 CAWSGGRLSGNTIYF
NA TRBJ2-4 TRBV6-6 CASSYSLVLGIQYF
TRBD2 TRBJ2-7 TRBV6-1 CASSEEGGWEQYF
NA TRBJ2-7 TRBV7-9 CASSYGWGSPGQYF
NA TRBJ2-7 TRBV18 CASSPEQGYEQYF
NA TRBJ1-5 TRBV5-1 CASSLDIGQPQHF
NA TRBJ2-3 TRBV25-1 CASSNRASTDTQYF
TRBD1 TRBJ2-3 TRBV2 CASSGGTASSTDTQYF
TRBD1 TRBJ1-2 TRBV6-1 CATFRQGVDGYTF
NA TRBJ2-1 TRBV4-2 CASSQDLLYNEQFF
NA TRBJ2-1 TRBV27 CASSLLGGPYNEQFF
TRBD1 TRBJ2-7 TRBV5-1 CASSLDPNGQGRSYEQYF
TRBD1 TRBJ1-5 TRBV5-5 CASRGRDSNQPQHF
TRBD1 TRBJ2-4 TRBV28 CASSLARTGGQNIQYF
NA TRBJ1-1 TRBV29-1 CSAFRDSSSTEAFF
TRBD2 TRBJ2-1 TRBV7-8 CASSWGLAISSYNEQFF
TRBD1 TRBJ1-2 TRBV28 CASSSGTGGYGYTF
TRBD2 TRBJ2-1 TRBV19 CAVGSGTGAYNEQFF
NA TRBJ1-1 TRBV29-1 CSVSVARTEAFF
TRBD1 TRBJ2-7 TRBV30 CAWSDTGGYYEQYF
TRBD1 TRBJ2-2 TRBV19 CASRTGRQSNTGELFF
NA TRBJ1-2 TRBV19 CASSTSRGRLAGYTF
NA TRBJ1-1 TRBV12-5 CASGLVLGRGTEAFF
TRBD2 TRBJ2-7 TRBV30 CAWRSAGALYEQYF
NA TRBJ2-2 TRBV2 CASSSSGTNTGELFF
TRBD1 TRBJ1-5 TRBV27 CASSLSGFRGQPQHF
NA TRBJ1-1 TRBV19 CASSIKGDTEAFF
NA TRBJ1-5 TRBV30 CAWSLNQGLGSNQPQHF
NA TRBJ2-7 TRBV28 CASSPPGSSYEQYF
TRBD1 TRBJ1-4 TRBV11-2 CASSQRQGVDEKLFF
TRBD1 TRBJ2-1 TRBV9 CASSARDRGLGEQFF
NA TRBJ2-1 TRBV7-9 CASSLSWQGWNNEQFF
NA TRBJ2-7 TRBV2 CASSPGPYEQYF
NA TRBJ1-1 TRBV28 CASVGGSMNTEAFF
TRBD1 TRBJ1-4 TRBV28 CASSPTRGPTNEKLFF